This T cell receptor beta chain stems from a study of blood T cell repertoires in COVID-19. The wider study: The United States, Italy and Spain were the sources of the acute and convalescent COVID-19 samples. T cells, B-cell-depleted T cells, or PBMCs supplied cDNA or gDNA.

As handled by the study authors: Nucleated cell counts were estimated from reference gene primer amplification. Here immunoSEQ multiplex PCR was the method, and the copy in TCRdb shows in-frame clones only, minus some. V and J calls and clone size follow that table, whereas D and trimming were derived from the DNA. The repertoire holds some 95,000 clones, with 76% as singletons. Per the germline V gene, CDR1 is MNHEY and CDR2 is SVGAGI. This CDR3 has 15 amino acids. V was clipped by 4 bases and J by 4 bases, with 16 bases between them. This chain uses TRBV6-5 with TRBJ1-1, with D possibly being TRBD1 (6 bases). Sequenced sample: peripheral blood. The clonotype comes from a man aged 65-85 years with acute or convalescent COVID-19. CDR3 in DNA: TGTGCCAGCAGTTTAGTACAGGGTTTCGGCACTGAAGCTTTCTTT. It is translated as CASSLVQGFGTEAFF.